One sample yielded the 32 T cell receptor beta chains listed below, sequenced in a study of T-cell reconstitution after alpha-beta-depleted transplantation in children. The authors prepared the TCRbeta library with unique molecular identifiers. TCRdb re-analysed the PCR reads in MiXCR, keeping a single row per CDR3 protein. This sample has approximately 7,100 distinct CDR3 sequences; under 20% occur once, and the top ten carry less than 15%. The sequenced sample was PBMCs, obtained before TCRalphabeta/CD19-depleted stem cell transplant. Every receptor here comes from a boy aged 2 to 9 with acute lymphoblastic leukemia, due to receive a stem cell transplant.

The sample holds many counts of this clonotype. The V gene is TRBV10-3, the J gene TRBJ2-4; unclear D gene. The germline gives CDR1 ENHRY, CDR2 SYGVKD. The CDR3 runs to 14 residues. V lost 6 bases and J 0 bases, leaving 9 bases between the germline ends. CDR3 region: CAISGPLAKNIQYF. CDR3 nucleotide sequence: TGTGCCATCAGCGGCCCCCTAGCCAAAAACATTCAGTACTTC.

This clonotype qualifies as medium-sized. V and J are TRBV10-3 and TRBJ1-1; D is uncertain. The V end was cut by 2 bases, the J end by 0 bases, with 13 bases between. The CDR3 loop spans 16 amino acids. Germline CDR1 reads ENHRY; CDR2 reads SYGVKD. CDR3 sequence: CAISEPSEHMNTEAFF. CDR3 coding DNA: TGTGCCATCAGTGAGCCCTCCGAGCACATGAACACTGAAGCTTTCTTT.

This clonotype is classed as medium-sized. This chain uses TRBV5-5 with TRBJ2-7; 10 positions match TRBD1. Germline V gene lookup returns CDR1 SGHKS and CDR2 YYEKEE (reference sequence). After removal of 3 bases from V and 5 bases from J, the junction contained 2 bases not matched to a gene. There are 13 residues in the CDR3. CDR3 sequence reads: CASSSTGGHEQYF. CDR3 sequence (DNA): TGTGCCAGCAGCTCGACAGGGGGCCACGAGCAGTACTTC.

This clonotype ranks as medium-sized. The V call is TRBV5-1, the J call TRBJ2-1; unclear D gene. Trimming left V 1 base short and J 7 bases short, with 6 bases between. Germline loops: CDR1 SGHRS, CDR2 YFSETQ. The CDR3 extends over 12 amino acids. The CDR3 is CASSLSGNEQFF. In DNA, the CDR3 is TGCGCCAGCAGCTTGTCCGGGAATGAGCAGTTCTTC.

This clonotype qualifies as medium-sized. The chain joins TRBV12-3 or TRBV12-4 to TRBJ1-3; D is ambiguous. Trimming took 2 bases from V and 0 from J, leaving 5 bases between them. The length of the CDR3 is 14 residues. CDR3 nucleotide sequence: TGTGCCAGCAGTTTATGGAGCTCTGGAAACACCATATATTTT. It specifies CASSLWSSGNTIYF.

Ten or more counts support this clonotype. V gene TRBV12-3 or TRBV12-4 combines with J gene TRBJ2-3; 11 bases align to TRBD2. This CDR3 is 13 amino acids long. J gave up 10 bases and V 5 bases, and 5 bases lay outside the gene matches. The chain's CDR3 is CASSRLAGMPQYF. CDR3 sequence (DNA): TGTGCCAGCAGTCGACTAGCGGGGATGCCGCAGTATTTT.

This clonotype showed up just a few times. The V call is TRBV12-3 or TRBV12-4, the J call TRBJ1-2, with D perhaps TRBD1 (6 bases). Trimming removed 3 bases from V and 7 bases from J, with 9 bases in between. The CDR3 sequence is 12 residues long. The chain's CDR3 is CASSFRRGGYTF. The CDR3 coding sequence is TGTGCCAGCAGTTTCCGCAGGGGTGGCTACACCTTC.

By its share, this clonotype is medium-sized. The rearrangement joins TRBV6-2 or TRBV6-3 to TRBJ2-5; 9 bases are a match to TRBD2. The V segment lost 2 bases and the J segment 4 bases; nucleotides outside the gene matches: 8. Germline values: CDR1 MNHEY, CDR2 SVGEGT. This CDR3 has 16 residues. The CDR3 bases are TGTGCCAGCAGTTACCCCCGGCTAGCGGGGAGAGAGACCCAGTACTTC. Amino acid sequence: CASSYPRLAGRETQYF.

Ten or more counts support this clonotype. V and J are TRBV20-1 and TRBJ2-1, with D possibly matching TRBD1 (5 bases). Trimming took off 5 bases at V and 4 bases at J, with 6 bases between the two ends. CDR1 is DFQATT, CDR2 SNEGSKA, per germline (reference sequence). This CDR3 region has 11 residues. The DNA for the CDR3 is TGCAGTGCTCACAGGTACAATGAGCAGTTCTTC. This encodes CSAHRYNEQFF.

This clonotype is labeled medium-sized. CDR3 protein: CASSFGPPTYEQYF. The DNA of the CDR3 is TGTGCCAGCAGCTTTGGACCCCCAACCTACGAGCAGTACTTC. The chain carries TRBV7-2 and TRBJ2-7; D call uncertain. Trimming removed 3 bases from V and 2 bases from J, with 11 bases in between. This CDR3 has 14 residues. In germline, CDR1 is SGHTA, CDR2 FQGNSA.

By frequency in the sample, this clonotype is medium-sized. This chain links TRBV11-2 with TRBJ2-3, with 9 bases aligning to TRBD2. The CDR3 runs 15 residues. The germline V gene encodes CDR1 SGHAT and CDR2 FQNNGV. Losses at the gene ends were 4 bases for V and 6 bases for J; bases not matched to a gene: 8. The CDR3 protein is CASSWAGGPGDTQYF. The CDR3 nucleotides are TGTGCCAGCAGCTGGGCGGGGGGGCCGGGCGATACGCAGTATTTT.

The rearrangement joins TRBV6-1 to TRBJ2-3; unclear D gene. The CDR3 has 13 residues. V was cut by 6 bases and J by 2 bases, with 9 bases left in between. The germline V gene encodes CDR1 MNHNS and CDR2 SASEGT. The CDR3, as DNA: TGTGCCAGCAGCCTACAGCACACAGATACGCAGTATTTT. It is translated as CASSLQHTDTQYF.

In its sample, this clonotype is medium-sized (0.01 to 0.1%). V and J are TRBV3-1 and TRBJ2-7, with 7 nucleotides matching TRBD2. The CDR3 spans 15 residues. Losses at the gene ends were 0 bases for V and 0 bases for J; bases not matched to a gene: 2. Germline loops: CDR1 LGHDT, CDR2 YNNKEL (reference sequence). The CDR3 bases are TGTGCCAGCAGCCAAGAGGCGGGGGACTCCTACGAGCAGTACTTC. The encoded protein is CASSQEAGDSYEQYF.

V usage is TRBV7-6 and J usage is TRBJ2-5; 7 bases align to TRBD2. V lost 5 bases and J lost 0; bases outside the gene matches: 12. Germline CDR1 is SGHVS and CDR2 is FNYEAQ. This CDR3 region has 17 residues. The CDR3 DNA reads as TGTGCCAGCAGCCCCATGTATTTAGCGGGTCACCAAGAGACCCAGTACTTC. This translates into CASSPMYLAGHQETQYF.

Sample share makes this clonotype medium-sized. The rearrangement uses TRBV5-1 and TRBJ1-1, with D tentatively TRBD1 (5 bases). The CDR3 has 16 residues. CDR1 is SGHRS, CDR2 YFSETQ, per germline. The V end lost 4 bases, the J end lost 1 base, and 17 bases lay between the germline ends. CDR3 DNA sequence: TGCGCCAGCAGCCTAAGTGACAGAACGAGGAACACTGAAGCTTTCTTT. This codes for CASSLSDRTRNTEAFF.

In its sample, this clonotype was seen many times. The rearrangement uses TRBV5-4 and TRBJ2-1; 7 bases line up with TRBD2. V dropped 4 bases and J dropped 14; count of bases not matched to a gene: 3. This CDR3 is built from 10 residues. Looked up from germline, CDR1 is SGHNT and CDR2 is YYREEE (reference sequence). The CDR3 DNA is TGTGCCAGCAGCGCCGGGACTAAGTTCTTC. This sequence encodes CASSAGTKFF.

This clonotype was recorded many times. This chain links TRBV27 with TRBJ2-7, with D perhaps TRBD2 (5 bases). The CDR3 contains 13 residues. V gave up 5 bases and J gave up 4 bases, with 12 bases separating them. Germline values: CDR1 MNHEY, CDR2 SMNVEV (reference sequence). CDR3 amino acids: CASSVGSGYEQYF. DNA of the CDR3: TGTGCCAGCAGTGTAGGATCGGGGTACGAGCAGTACTTC.

This clonotype has a count of ten or more. This CDR3 is CASSQDPSGDYNEQFF. CDR3 DNA: TGCGCCAGCAGCCAAGATCCTAGCGGGGATTACAATGAGCAGTTCTTC. This chain links TRBV4-3 with TRBJ2-1, with 9 bases matching TRBD2. V lost 0 bases, J lost 4 bases, and 4 bases stayed unmatched. CDR1 is LGHNA and CDR2 is YSLEER in the germline V gene. The CDR3 is made up of 16 amino acids.

By sample fraction, this clonotype is medium-sized (0.01 to 0.1%). The chain has TRBV4-2 and TRBJ1-4; no reliable D call. Trimming pared 3 bases from V and 7 bases from J, leaving 9 bases between. The CDR3 spans 13 residues. Germline V gene sequence: CDR1 LGHNA, CDR2 YNFKEQ. The CDR3 sequence: CASSQASGEKLFF. CDR3 nucleotides: TGTGCCAGCAGCCAGGCTTCGGGTGAAAAACTGTTTTTT.

This clonotype is judged medium-sized. This chain uses TRBV9 with TRBJ2-3, with 8 bases identical to TRBD2. After removal of 4 bases from V and 0 bases from J, the junction contained 19 bases not matched to a gene. The CDR3 spans 20 residues. Germline loops: CDR1 SGDLS, CDR2 YYNGEE. CDR3 sequence (DNA): TGTGCCAGCAGCCTCCCAATCGGTAGCGGGGTAACAACTAGCACAGATACGCAGTATTTT. This sequence encodes CASSLPIGSGVTTSTDTQYF.

This clonotype turned up a few times. The chain is built from TRBV12-3 or TRBV12-4 and TRBJ1-1; D ambiguous. The CDR3 is made up of 15 amino acids. V was pared by 1 base and J by 8 bases, with 17 bases between. The CDR3 sequence: CASSLGLGRSSEAFF. CDR3 bases: TGTGCCAGCAGTTTAGGTCTGGGAAGGTCATCCGAAGCTTTCTTT.

V gene TRBV15 combines with J gene TRBJ2-5; 10 bases are a match to TRBD1. CDR1 is LNHNV, CDR2 YYDKDF, per germline (reference sequence). V lost 5 bases and J lost 3; bases outside the gene matches: 6. CDR3 length: 15 residues. CDR3 bases: TGTGCCACCAGCCATCGGGGACAGGGGAAAGAGACCCAGTACTTC. Its protein is CATSHRGQGKETQYF.

Ten or more counts support this clonotype. This sequence joins TRBV11-2 and TRBJ2-7; D gene ambiguous. Trimming left V 3 bases short and J 2 bases short, with 5 bases between. In germline, CDR1 is SGHAT, CDR2 FQNNGV. This CDR3 contains 12 residues. As DNA, the CDR3 is TGTGCCAGCAGCTTTTACCCCTACGAGCAGTACTTC. Translated: CASSFYPYEQYF.

This clonotype is classed as medium-sized. This chain links TRBV5-1 with TRBJ1-1, with 7 bases lining up with TRBD1. The germline V gene has CDR1 SGHRS and CDR2 YFSETQ. This CDR3 is 16 amino acids long. Trimming took 0 bases from V and 1 from J; bases not matched to a gene: 6. The DNA for the CDR3 is TGCGCCAGCAGCTTGGGAGGGGGCCACGGGAACACTGAAGCTTTCTTT. This gives the protein CASSLGGGHGNTEAFF.

By sample fraction, this clonotype is medium-sized. J is TRBJ1-1 and V is TRBV29-1, with D possibly matching TRBD1 (6 bases). This CDR3 is built from 12 residues. Germline assignment: CDR1 SQVTM and CDR2 ANQGSEA. V dropped 5 bases and J dropped 4 bases, with 11 bases sitting between them. The CDR3 loop is CSVHRGGTEAFF. The CDR3 coding sequence is TGCAGCGTTCACAGAGGGGGCACTGAAGCTTTCTTT.

V and J are TRBV7-8 and TRBJ1-1; no firm D call. V lost 5 bases, J lost 10 bases, and 14 bases lay in between. CDR1 is SGHVS, CDR2 FQNEAQ, per germline. The CDR3 sequence is 12 residues long. CDR3 loop: CASSPPGVGAFF. The CDR3, as DNA: TGTGCCAGCAGCCCCCCCGGGGTGGGAGCTTTCTTT.

Worth noting for this clonotype: Just one base apart from a much larger clone, this may be a read error. Written as DNA, the CDR3 is TGTGCCATCAGTGAGGAAGGGGGCGGGAGCACTGACGCTTTCTTT. This gives the protein CAISEEGGGSTDAFF. The V and J genes are TRBV10-3 and TRBJ1-1, with TRBD1 matching 7 bases. Looked up from germline, CDR1 is ENHRY and CDR2 is SYGVKD. The CDR3 consists of 15 residues.

This clonotype has a single count. The chain recombines TRBV7-1 with TRBJ2-3; 11 bases are shared with TRBD2. TRBV7-1 is identified as an open reading frame with a role that is uncertain. This CDR3 is 15 amino acids long. V was clipped by 3 bases and J by 4 bases; unmatched bases: 3. The CDR3 coding sequence is TGTGCCAGCAGCTCCCGACTAGCGGGATCAGATACGCAGTATTTT. Translating gives CASSSRLAGSDTQYF.

By frequency in the sample, this clonotype is medium-sized (0.01 to 0.1%). CDR3 coding DNA: TGTGCCAGCAGCGCGGACAGGGATACCCTTAATACAGATACGCAGTATTTT. This codes for CASSADRDTLNTDTQYF. The rearrangement links TRBV12-3 or TRBV12-4 to TRBJ2-3; 8 bases line up with TRBD1. The V segment lost 6 bases and the J segment 3 bases; nucleotides outside the gene matches: 14. The CDR3 is made up of 17 amino acids.

This clonotype was picked up many times. The genes are TRBV6-1 and TRBJ1-1, with D possibly TRBD1 on 6 matching bases. V shed 6 bases and J shed 1 base, with 18 bases lying between them. Germline V gene lookup returns CDR1 MNHNS and CDR2 SASEGT. The CDR3 totals 16 residues. The CDR3 region has the DNA TGTGCCAGCAGGGGAGGTCCGGGACACCCGAACACTGAAGCTTTCTTT. Protein sequence: CASRGGPGHPNTEAFF.

In this sample, this clonotype turned up many times. The genes are TRBV18 and TRBJ1-5; no clear D. The CDR3 length is 13 residues. Trimming shortened V by 4 bases and J by 5 bases, and 9 bases separated the two germline ends. The germline gives CDR1 KGHSH, CDR2 LQKENI. CDR3 sequence reads: CASSLGWDQPQHF. Written as DNA, the CDR3 is TGTGCCAGCTCACTCGGGTGGGATCAGCCCCAGCATTTT.

This clonotype was recorded at least ten times. This sequence joins TRBV3-1 and TRBJ2-4, with D unresolved. V lost 4 bases and J lost 7, with 20 bases in between. Germline CDR1 is LGHDT and CDR2 is YNNKEL (reference sequence). The CDR3 has 16 residues. The CDR3 here is CASSPARPSSRNIQYF. The CDR3 DNA reads TGTGCCAGCAGCCCCGCGAGGCCCAGTAGTAGGAACATTCAGTACTTC.